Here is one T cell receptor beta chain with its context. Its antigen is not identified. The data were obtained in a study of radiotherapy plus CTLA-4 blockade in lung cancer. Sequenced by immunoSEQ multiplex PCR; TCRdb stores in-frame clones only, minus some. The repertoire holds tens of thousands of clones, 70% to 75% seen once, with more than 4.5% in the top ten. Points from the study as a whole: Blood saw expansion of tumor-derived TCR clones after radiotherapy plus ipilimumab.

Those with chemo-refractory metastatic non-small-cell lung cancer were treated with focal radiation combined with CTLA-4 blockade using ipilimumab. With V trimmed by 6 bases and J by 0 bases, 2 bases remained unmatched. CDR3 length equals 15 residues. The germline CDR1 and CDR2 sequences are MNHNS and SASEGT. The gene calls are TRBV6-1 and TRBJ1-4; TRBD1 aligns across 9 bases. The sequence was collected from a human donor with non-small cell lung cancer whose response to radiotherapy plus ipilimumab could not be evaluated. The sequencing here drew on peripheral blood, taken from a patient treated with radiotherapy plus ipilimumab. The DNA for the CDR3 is TGTGCCAGCAGCCGACAGGGGGCAACTAATGAAAAACTGTTTTTT. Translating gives CASSRQGATNEKLFF.